The clone carrying this T cell receptor beta chain was seen a few times. TCR beta CDR3 regions were amplified from RNA. With the HTBI primer set, the TCR CDR3 went through a first round of RT-PCR. TCRdb re-analysed the multiplex PCR reads in MiXCR, keeping a single row per CDR3 protein. Of about 600,000 distinct CDR3 sequences listed, roughly 15% were seen once; the top ten hold about an eighth. The V and J ends lost 7 bases and 2 bases respectively, with 6 bases between them. The CDR3 is made up of 11 amino acids. CDR1 SGDLS and CDR2 YYNGEE come from the germline V gene. The sample belongs to a study of T cells in Graves' hyperthyroidism and ophthalmopathy.

This receptor was taken from a woman aged 45 to 65 with Graves' ophthalmopathy. This chain joins TRBV9 and TRBJ1-2; D is unresolved. What was sequenced was blood. CDR3 residues: CASAENYGYTF. DNA of the CDR3: TGTGCCAGCGCGGAAAACTATGGCTACACCTTC.